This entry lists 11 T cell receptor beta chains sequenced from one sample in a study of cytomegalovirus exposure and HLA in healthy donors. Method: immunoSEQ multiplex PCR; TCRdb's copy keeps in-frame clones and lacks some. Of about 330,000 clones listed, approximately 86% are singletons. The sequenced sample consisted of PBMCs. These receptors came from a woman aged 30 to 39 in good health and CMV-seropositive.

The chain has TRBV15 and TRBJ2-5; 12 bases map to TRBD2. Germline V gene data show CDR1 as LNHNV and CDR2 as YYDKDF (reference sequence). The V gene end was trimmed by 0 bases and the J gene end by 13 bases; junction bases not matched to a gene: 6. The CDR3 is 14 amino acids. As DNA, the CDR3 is TGTGCCACCAGCAGAGAAACTAGCGGGGGGCTATCGTACTTC. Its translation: CATSRETSGGLSYF.

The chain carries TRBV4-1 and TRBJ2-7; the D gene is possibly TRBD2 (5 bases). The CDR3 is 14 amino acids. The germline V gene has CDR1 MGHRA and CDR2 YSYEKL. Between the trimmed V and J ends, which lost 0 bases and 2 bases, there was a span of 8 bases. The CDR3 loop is CASSQDPEAYEQYF. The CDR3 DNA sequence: TGCGCCAGCAGCCAAGATCCGGAGGCCTACGAGCAGTACTTC.

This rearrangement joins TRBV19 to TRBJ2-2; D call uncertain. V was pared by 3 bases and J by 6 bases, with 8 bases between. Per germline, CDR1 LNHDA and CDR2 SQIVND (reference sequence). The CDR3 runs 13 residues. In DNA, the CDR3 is TGTGCCAGTAGTATGGGCTTGCCCGGGGAGCTGTTTTTT. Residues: CASSMGLPGELFF.

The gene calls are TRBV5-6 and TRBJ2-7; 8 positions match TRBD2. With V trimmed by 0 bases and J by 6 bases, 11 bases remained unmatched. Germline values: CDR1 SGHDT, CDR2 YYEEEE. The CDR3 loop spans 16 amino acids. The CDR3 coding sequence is TGTGCCAGCAGCTTGGGTACGGGGGGGCTGAGGGGCGAGCAGTACTTC. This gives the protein CASSLGTGGLRGEQYF.

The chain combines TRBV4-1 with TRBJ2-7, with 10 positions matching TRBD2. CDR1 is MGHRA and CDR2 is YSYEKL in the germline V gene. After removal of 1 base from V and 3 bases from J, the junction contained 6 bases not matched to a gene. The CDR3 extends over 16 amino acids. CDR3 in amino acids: CASSQASSGSLYEQYF. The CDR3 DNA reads TGCGCCAGCAGCCAAGCGTCTAGCGGGAGTCTCTACGAGCAGTACTTC.

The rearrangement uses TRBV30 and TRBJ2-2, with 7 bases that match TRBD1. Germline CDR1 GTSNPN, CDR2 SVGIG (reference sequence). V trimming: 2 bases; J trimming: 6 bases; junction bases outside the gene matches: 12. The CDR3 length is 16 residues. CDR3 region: CAWSTWDRQKPGELFF. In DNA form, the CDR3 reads TGTGCCTGGAGTACCTGGGACAGACAGAAACCCGGGGAGCTGTTTTTT.

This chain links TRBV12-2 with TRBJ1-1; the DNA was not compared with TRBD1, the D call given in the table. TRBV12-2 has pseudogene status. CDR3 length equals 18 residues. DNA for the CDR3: TGTGCAAGTCGCTTAGCGAGGGACAGGGGGCCGTATTGCACTGAAGCTTTCTTT. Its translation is CASRLARDRGPYCTEAFF.

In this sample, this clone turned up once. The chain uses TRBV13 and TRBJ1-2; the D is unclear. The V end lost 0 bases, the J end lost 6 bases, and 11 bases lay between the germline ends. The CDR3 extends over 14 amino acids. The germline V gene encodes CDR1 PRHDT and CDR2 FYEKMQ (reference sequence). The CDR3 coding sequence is TGTGCCAGCAGCTTAGGCCTGGCGGGGAATGGCTACACCTTC. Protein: CASSLGLAGNGYTF.

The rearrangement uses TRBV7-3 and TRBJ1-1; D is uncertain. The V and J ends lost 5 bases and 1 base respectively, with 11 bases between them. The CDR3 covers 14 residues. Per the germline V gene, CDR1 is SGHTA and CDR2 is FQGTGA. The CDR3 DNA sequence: TGTGCCAGCAGCCCTGGACCCCCGAACACTGAAGCTTTCTTT. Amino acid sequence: CASSPGPPNTEAFF.

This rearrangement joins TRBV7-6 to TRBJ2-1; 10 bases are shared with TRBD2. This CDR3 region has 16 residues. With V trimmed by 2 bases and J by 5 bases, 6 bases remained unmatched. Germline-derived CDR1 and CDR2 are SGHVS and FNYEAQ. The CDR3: CASSLFLAGVNNEQFF. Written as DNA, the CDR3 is TGTGCCAGCAGCTTATTCCTAGCGGGGGTTAACAATGAGCAGTTCTTC.

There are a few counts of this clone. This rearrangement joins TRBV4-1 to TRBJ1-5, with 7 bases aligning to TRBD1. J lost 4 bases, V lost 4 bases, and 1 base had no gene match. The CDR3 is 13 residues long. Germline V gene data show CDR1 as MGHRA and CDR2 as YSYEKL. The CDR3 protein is CASSPTGNQPQHF. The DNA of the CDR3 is TGCGCCAGCAGCCCGACAGGGAATCAGCCCCAGCATTTT.